This passage covers 16 T cell receptor beta chains from one sample sequenced in a study of cytomegalovirus exposure and HLA in healthy donors. Use of 60 Vbeta and 13 Jbeta primers characterized the PCR. Sequencing was performed with immunoSEQ multiplex PCR; in TCRdb, only in-frame clones are kept and a portion is missing. The sample carries roughly 180,000 clones, just under 80% recorded once. The sample taken for sequencing was PBMCs. Source of these receptors: a woman aged 30 to 39 in good health and CMV-seropositive.

The chain has TRBV9 and TRBJ1-3, with unresolved D. Germline CDR1 and CDR2: SGDLS and YYNGEE. This CDR3 spans 17 amino acids. Trimming took 1 base from V and 0 from J, leaving 14 bases between them. The CDR3, as DNA: TGTGCCAGCAGCGTAAGCGGGGTCCCTTACTCTGGAAACACCATATATTTT. It codes for CASSVSGVPYSGNTIYF. Using reference TRBV9 and TRBJ1-3 for the parts outside the CDR3, the full variable domain is DSGVTQTPKHLITATGQRVTLRCSPRSGDLSVYWYQQSLDQGLQFLIQYYNGEERAKGNILERFSAQQFPDLHSELNLSSLELGDSALYFCASSVSGVPYSGNTIYFGEGSWLTVV.

The CDR3 DNA reads TGCGCCAGCACTGGGGGACAGGGGGACACCGGGGAGCTGTTTTTT. Residues: CASTGGQGDTGELFF. This chain links TRBV10-1 with TRBJ2-2; 11 positions match TRBD1. CDR3 length equals 15 residues. V was pared by 7 bases and J by 3 bases, with 4 bases of the junction left unmatched. Looked up from germline, CDR1 is WNHNN and CDR2 is SYGVQD (reference sequence).

The CDR3 region has the DNA TGCGCCAGCAGCTTGGGGGCTGGGACATACAATGAGCAGTTCTTC. It translates to CASSLGAGTYNEQFF. The chain recombines TRBV5-1 with TRBJ2-1; weak D call: TRBD1 (6 bases). This CDR3 has 15 amino acids. V lost 0 bases to trimming and J lost 4 bases, with 11 bases between them. From germline, CDR1 is SGHRS and CDR2 YFSETQ.

V and J are TRBV5-1 and TRBJ1-4, with D maybe TRBD1 (6 bases). Germline assignment: CDR1 SGHRS and CDR2 YFSETQ. Trimming pared 4 bases from V and 2 bases from J, leaving 12 bases between. The CDR3 has 15 amino acids. The CDR3 sequence: CASSPAGATNEKLFF. CDR3 DNA sequence: TGCGCCAGCAGCCCCGCAGGGGCCACTAATGAAAAACTGTTTTTT.

The rearrangement uses TRBV19 and TRBJ1-1; perhaps TRBD1 as D (5 bases). CDR3 length equals 12 residues. V lost 7 bases, J lost 5 bases, and 11 bases lay in between. CDR1 is LNHDA, CDR2 SQIVND, per germline (reference sequence). DNA of the CDR3: TGTGCCAGTACCCCCAAGGGGACTGAAGCTTTCTTT. Translation: CASTPKGTEAFF.

The genes are TRBV18 and TRBJ2-1, with TRBD2 matching over 10 bases. Germline-derived CDR1 and CDR2 are KGHSH and LQKENI. The CDR3 extends over 18 amino acids. With 0 bases clipped from V and 4 bases from J, the junction kept 9 bases outside the gene matches. Written as DNA, the CDR3 is TGTGCCAGCTCACCACCACCTAGCGGGGGCCTTCTTTACAATGAGCAGTTCTTC. Translation gives CASSPPPSGGLLYNEQFF.

The chain's CDR3 is CASTTVAGSGELFF. CDR3 nucleotides: TGTGCCAGCACCACCGTAGCGGGGTCTGGGGAGCTGTTTTTT. The rearrangement uses TRBV11-3 and TRBJ2-2, with 8 bases that match TRBD2. After removal of 7 bases from V and 8 bases from J, the junction contained 9 bases not matched to a gene. The germline gives CDR1 SGHNT, CDR2 YENEEA. The CDR3 covers 14 residues.

This clone was recorded once. The chain couples TRBV11-1 to TRBJ2-3; D not certain. Germline-derived CDR1 and CDR2 are SGHAT and FQDESV (reference sequence). Deletions cut 2 bases from V and 2 bases from J, with 20 bases between. The CDR3 is made up of 18 amino acids. DNA of the CDR3: TGTGCCAGCAGCTTAACGACGAGGCGAGAGGTCCTCACAGATACGCAGTATTTT. It encodes CASSLTTRREVLTDTQYF.

The chain links TRBV6-5 to TRBJ1-1; tentatively, D is TRBD1 (6 bases). The V gene's germline CDR1 is MNHEY and CDR2 SVGAGI. The CDR3 consists of 13 residues. Between the trimmed V and J ends, which lost 6 bases and 0 bases, there was a span of 8 bases. CDR3 region: CASRRTVNTEAFF. CDR3 in DNA: TGTGCCAGCAGGCGGACAGTGAACACTGAAGCTTTCTTT.

The J gene is TRBJ1-2, the V gene TRBV5-4, with 7 bases aligning to TRBD1. Looked up from germline, CDR1 is SGHNT and CDR2 is YYREEE (reference sequence). The CDR3 runs to 15 residues. The V and J ends lost 3 bases and 1 base, in that order; junction bases with no gene match: 6. The CDR3 coding sequence is TGTGCCAGCAGCTCGCCCGACAGGGTTAACTATGGCTACACCTTC. Its protein is CASSSPDRVNYGYTF.

The J gene is TRBJ1-5, the V gene TRBV11-2; D is unresolved. Per germline, CDR1 SGHAT and CDR2 FQNNGV. Trimming removed 2 bases at V and 9 bases at J, with 8 bases between. The CDR3 contains 12 residues. CDR3 loop: CASSLFGGPQHF. DNA of the CDR3: TGTGCCAGCAGCTTATTCGGAGGGCCCCAGCATTTT.

As DNA, the CDR3 is TGTGCCAGCAGCCAGGGACAGGGTAGCCCCGACTATGGCTACACCTTC. It yields the protein CASSQGQGSPDYGYTF. The chain uses TRBV7-8 and TRBJ1-2, with TRBD1 matching over 9 bases. Germline V gene lookup returns CDR1 SGHVS and CDR2 FQNEAQ. With V trimmed by 5 bases and J by 3 bases, 10 bases remained unmatched. This CDR3 has 16 amino acids. Full variable domain (outside the CDR3, taken from reference TRBV7-8 and TRBJ1-2): GAGVSQSPRYKVAKRGQDVALRCDPISGHVSLFWYQQALGQGPEFLTYFQNEAQLDKSGLPSDRFFAERPEGSVSTLKIQRTQQEDSAVYLCASSQGQGSPDYGYTFGSGTRLTVV.

Here the CDR3 reads CASSVEPGTGGNTEAFF. Here the CDR3 DNA reads TGTGCCAGCAGTGTAGAACCAGGGACAGGCGGAAACACTGAAGCTTTCTTT. The V and J genes are TRBV2 and TRBJ1-1; 8 positions match TRBD1. Per the germline V gene, CDR1 is SNHLY and CDR2 is FYNNEI. This CDR3 contains 17 residues. V was pared by 4 bases and J by 2 bases, with 12 bases of the junction left unmatched. Supplemented by reference TRBV2 and TRBJ1-1, the full variable domain reads EPEVTQTPSHQVTQMGQEVILRCVPISNHLYFYWYRQILGQKVEFLVSFYNNEISEKSEIFDDQFSVERPDGSNFTLKIRSTKLEDSAMYFCASSVEPGTGGNTEAFFGQGTRLTVV.

The rearrangement links TRBV14 to TRBJ2-2; the D gene is possibly TRBD2 (6 bases). This CDR3 is 13 amino acids long. Trimming took off 2 bases at V and 6 bases at J, with 7 bases between the two ends. Germline values: CDR1 SGHDN, CDR2 FVKESK. The CDR3 protein is CASSQRLAGELFF. CDR3 sequence (DNA): TGTGCCAGCAGCCAAAGACTAGCCGGGGAGCTGTTTTTT.

V usage is TRBV5-4 and J usage is TRBJ1-2, with a tentative D call TRBD1 (6 bases). There are 15 residues in the CDR3. The V end lost 3 bases, the J end lost 3 bases, and 15 bases lay between the germline ends. Looked up from germline, CDR1 is SGHNT and CDR2 is YYREEE (reference sequence). Here the CDR3 DNA reads TGTGCCAGCAGCTCGTCCACAGGGTATCACTATGGCTACACCTTC. Translation gives CASSSSTGYHYGYTF. The full variable domain, rest sourced from reference TRBV5-4 and TRBJ1-2, is ETGVTQSPTHLIKTRGQQVTLRCSSQSGHNTVSWYQQALGQGPQFIFQYYREEENGRGNFPPRFSGLQFPNYSSELNVNALELDDSALYLCASSSSTGYHYGYTFGSGTRLTVV.

This clone has ten or more counts. This chain links TRBV27 with TRBJ2-2; tentative D call: TRBD2 (5 bases). This CDR3 is built from 12 residues. CDR1 and CDR2 from the germline V gene are MNHEY and SMNVEV (reference sequence). Deletions cut 2 bases from V and 7 bases from J, with 5 bases between. CDR3 DNA: TGTGCCAGCAGTTTACGGGGCGGGGAGCTGTTTTTT. This sequence encodes CASSLRGGELFF.